This T cell receptor beta chain was sequenced in a study of blood T cell repertoires in COVID-19. Overall study: Whether acute or convalescent, the COVID-19 samples came from the United States, Italy and Spain. From T cells, B-cell-depleted T cells, or PBMCs came the material, which was cDNA or gDNA.

Germline V gene sequence: CDR1 MGHRA, CDR2 YSYEKL. With V trimmed by 3 bases and J by 5 bases, 8 bases remained unmatched. This CDR3 has 16 amino acids. Per the authors' pipeline: Reference gene primer amplification gave nucleated cell count estimates. The repertoire was sequenced with immunoSEQ multiplex PCR; TCRdb's copy has only in-frame clones and lacks some. The D gene and trimming were derived from the DNA, and the V and J assignments and clone size from that table. Of more than 150,000 clones listed, more than 70% are singletons. This chain uses TRBV4-1 with TRBJ2-5; 11 nucleotides line up with TRBD2. The TCR was taken from a man aged 55 to 70 with acute or convalescent COVID-19. The specimen sequenced was peripheral blood. In DNA, the CDR3 is TGCGCCAGCAGCCAGGTTGAGATAGCGGGGGGGGAGACCCAGTACTTC. Translation gives CASSQVEIAGGETQYF.